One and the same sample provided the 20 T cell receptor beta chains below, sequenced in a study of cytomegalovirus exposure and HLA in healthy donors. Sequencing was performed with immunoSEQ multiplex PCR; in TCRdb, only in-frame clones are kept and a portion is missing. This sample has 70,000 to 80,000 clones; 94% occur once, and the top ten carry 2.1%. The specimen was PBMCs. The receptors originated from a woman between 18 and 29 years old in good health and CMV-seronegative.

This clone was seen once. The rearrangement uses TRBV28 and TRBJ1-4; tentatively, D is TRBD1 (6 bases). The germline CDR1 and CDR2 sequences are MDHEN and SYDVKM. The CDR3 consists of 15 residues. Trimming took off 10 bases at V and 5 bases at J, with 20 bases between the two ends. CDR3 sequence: CAISPDQGLNEKLFF. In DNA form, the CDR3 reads TGTGCCATCTCGCCGGACCAGGGGCTCAATGAAAAACTGTTTTTT.

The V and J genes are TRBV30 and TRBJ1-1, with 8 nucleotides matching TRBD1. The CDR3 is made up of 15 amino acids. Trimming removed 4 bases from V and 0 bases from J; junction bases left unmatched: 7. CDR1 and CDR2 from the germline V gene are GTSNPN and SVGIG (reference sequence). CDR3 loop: CAWIRQGTVNTEAFF. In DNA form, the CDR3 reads TGTGCCTGGATTAGACAGGGGACTGTGAACACTGAAGCTTTCTTT.

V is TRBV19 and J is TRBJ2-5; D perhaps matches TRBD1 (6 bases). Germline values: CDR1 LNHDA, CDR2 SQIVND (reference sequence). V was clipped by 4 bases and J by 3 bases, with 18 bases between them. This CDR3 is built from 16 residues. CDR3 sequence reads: CASSTPQQGLEETQYF. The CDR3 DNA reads TGTGCCAGTAGTACACCACAACAGGGCCTTGAAGAGACCCAGTACTTC.

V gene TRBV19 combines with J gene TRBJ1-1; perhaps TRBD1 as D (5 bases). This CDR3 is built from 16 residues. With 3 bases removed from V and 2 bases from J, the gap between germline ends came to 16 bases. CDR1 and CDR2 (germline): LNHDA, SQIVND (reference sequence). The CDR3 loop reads CASSMGQRPINTEAFF. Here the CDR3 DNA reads TGTGCCAGTAGTATGGGGCAGCGCCCAATCAACACTGAAGCTTTCTTT.

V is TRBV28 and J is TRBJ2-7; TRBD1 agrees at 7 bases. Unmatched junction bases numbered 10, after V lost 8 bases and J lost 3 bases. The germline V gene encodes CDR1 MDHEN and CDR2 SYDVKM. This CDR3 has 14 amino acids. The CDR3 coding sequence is TGTGCCAGCGGTGGGACAGAACGAATCTACGAGCAGTACTTC. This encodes CASGGTERIYEQYF.

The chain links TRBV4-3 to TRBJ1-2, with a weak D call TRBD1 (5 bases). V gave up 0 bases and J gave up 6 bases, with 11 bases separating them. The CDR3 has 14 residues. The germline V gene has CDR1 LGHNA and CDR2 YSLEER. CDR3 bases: TGCGCCAGCAGCCAAGAGGGCGGGGCGGATGGCTACACCTTC. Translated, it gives CASSQEGGADGYTF.

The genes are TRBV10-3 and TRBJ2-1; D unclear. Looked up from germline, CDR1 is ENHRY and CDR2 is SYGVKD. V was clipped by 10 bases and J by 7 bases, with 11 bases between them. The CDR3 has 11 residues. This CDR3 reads CATEDANEQFF. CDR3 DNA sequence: TGTGCCACCGAAGATGCGAATGAGCAGTTCTTC.

In DNA, the CDR3 is TGTGCCAGCATAGTGTCAGGGGCGTTCACTGAAGCTTTCTTT. Amino acids: CASIVSGAFTEAFF. The gene calls are TRBV6-1 and TRBJ1-1, with D perhaps TRBD1 (6 bases). The V and J ends lost 7 bases and 4 bases respectively, with 16 bases between them. The CDR3 contains 14 residues. Germline assignment: CDR1 MNHNS and CDR2 SASEGT.

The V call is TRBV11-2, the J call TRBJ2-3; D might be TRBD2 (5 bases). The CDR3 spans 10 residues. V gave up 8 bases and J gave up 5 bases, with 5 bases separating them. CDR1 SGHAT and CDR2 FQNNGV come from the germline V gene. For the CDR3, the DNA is TGTGCCAGCGGACTAGATACGCAGTATTTT. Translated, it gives CASGLDTQYF.

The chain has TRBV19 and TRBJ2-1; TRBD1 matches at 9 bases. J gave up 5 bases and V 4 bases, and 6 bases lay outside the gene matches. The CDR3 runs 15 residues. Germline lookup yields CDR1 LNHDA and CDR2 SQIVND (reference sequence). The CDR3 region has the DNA TGTGCCAGTAGTAGAGACCGGGACAGGGACAATGAGCAGTTCTTC. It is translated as CASSRDRDRDNEQFF.

CDR3 sequence: CASSLEQSGLRGELFF. The CDR3 DNA sequence: TGCGCCAGCAGCTTGGAACAGTCGGGGTTGCGCGGGGAGCTGTTTTTT. The chain uses TRBV5-1 and TRBJ2-2, with D possibly being TRBD2 (5 bases). Germline assignment: CDR1 SGHRS and CDR2 YFSETQ. V lost 0 bases to trimming and J lost 7 bases, with 16 bases between them. The length of the CDR3 is 16 residues.

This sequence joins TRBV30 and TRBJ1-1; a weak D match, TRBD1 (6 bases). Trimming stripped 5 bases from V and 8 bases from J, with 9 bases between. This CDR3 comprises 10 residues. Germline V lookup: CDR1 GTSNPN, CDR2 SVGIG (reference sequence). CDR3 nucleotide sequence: TGTGCCTGGGGACAGCGAGAAGCTTTCTTT. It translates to CAWGQREAFF. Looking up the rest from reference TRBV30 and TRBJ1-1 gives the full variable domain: SQTIHQWPATLVQPVGSPLSLECTVEGTSNPNLYWYRQAAGRGLQLLFYSVGIGQISSEVPQNLSASRPQDRQFILSSKKLLLSDSGFYLCAWGQREAFFGQGTRLTVV.

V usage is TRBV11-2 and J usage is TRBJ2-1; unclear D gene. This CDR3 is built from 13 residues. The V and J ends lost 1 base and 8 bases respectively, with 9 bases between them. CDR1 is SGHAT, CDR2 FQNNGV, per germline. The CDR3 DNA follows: TGTGCCAGCAGCTTAGTCCTTATAGATGAGCAGTTCTTC. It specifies CASSLVLIDEQFF.

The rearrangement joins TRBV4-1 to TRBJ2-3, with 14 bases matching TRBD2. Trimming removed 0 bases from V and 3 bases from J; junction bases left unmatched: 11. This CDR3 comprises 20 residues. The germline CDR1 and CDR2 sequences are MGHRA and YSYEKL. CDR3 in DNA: TGCGCCAGCAGCCAAGATAGTGGGACTAGCGGGAGAGGGTGGACAGATACGCAGTATTTT. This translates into CASSQDSGTSGRGWTDTQYF.

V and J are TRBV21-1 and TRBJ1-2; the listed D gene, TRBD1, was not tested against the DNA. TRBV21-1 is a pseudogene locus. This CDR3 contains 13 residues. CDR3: CARGPGQGYGYTF. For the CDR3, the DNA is TGTGCCAGGGGACCGGGACAGGGCTATGGCTACACCTTC.

The DNA for the CDR3 is TGTGCCAGCAGCTTGGACAACGACTACGAGCAGTACTTC. Translating gives CASSLDNDYEQYF. The chain employs TRBV5-6 and TRBJ2-7; D uncertain. CDR1 is SGHDT and CDR2 is YYEEEE in the germline V gene. The CDR3 runs to 13 residues. V lost 0 bases and J lost 3, with 7 bases in between.

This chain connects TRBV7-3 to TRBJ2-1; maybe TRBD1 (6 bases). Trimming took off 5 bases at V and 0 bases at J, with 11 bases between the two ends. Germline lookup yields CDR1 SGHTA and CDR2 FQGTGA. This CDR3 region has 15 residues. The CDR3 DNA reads TGTGCCAGCAGCGTCCGGACAGACTCCTACAATGAGCAGTTCTTC. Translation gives CASSVRTDSYNEQFF.

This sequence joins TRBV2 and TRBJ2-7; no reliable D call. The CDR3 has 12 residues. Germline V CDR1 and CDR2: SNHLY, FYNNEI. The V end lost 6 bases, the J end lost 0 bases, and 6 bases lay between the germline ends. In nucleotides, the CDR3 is TGTGCCAGCAGGATGAGCTCCTACGAGCAGTACTTC. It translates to CASRMSSYEQYF.

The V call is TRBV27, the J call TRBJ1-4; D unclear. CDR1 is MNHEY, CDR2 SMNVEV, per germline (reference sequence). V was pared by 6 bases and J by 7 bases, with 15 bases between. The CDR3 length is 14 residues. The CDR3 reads CASSPRPVGEKLFF. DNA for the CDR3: TGTGCCAGCAGCCCGAGGCCCGTGGGTGAAAAACTGTTTTTT.

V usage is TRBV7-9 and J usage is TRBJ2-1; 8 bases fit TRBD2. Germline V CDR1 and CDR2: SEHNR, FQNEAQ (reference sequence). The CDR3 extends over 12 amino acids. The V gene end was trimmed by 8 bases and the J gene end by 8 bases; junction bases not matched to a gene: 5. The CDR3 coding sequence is TGTGCCAGCCGACTAGCGTTGGATGAGCAGTTCTTC. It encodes CASRLALDEQFF.